This TCR beta chain was observed in a study of cytomegalovirus exposure and HLA in healthy donors. The study drew the donors from its roughly 110-subject validation cohort, separate from the roughly 700-subject first cohort. Points from the study as a whole: Some TCR beta chains (roughly 160 of them) were listed as cytomegalovirus-associated. With high specificity and sensitivity, the classifier reportedly diagnosed cytomegalovirus status. The study found most TCR sequences rare, yet found some public TCRs in many donors.

Profiling relied on immunoSEQ multiplex PCR, and the TCRdb table lists in-frame clones only, not all of them. Seen here are approximately 88,000 clones, approximately 96% observed once, and the top ten hold 1.3%. A word on this clone: Antigen unknown.

There are 12 residues in the CDR3. Germline CDR1 MNHEY, CDR2 SVGAGI. Trimming pared 6 bases from V and 1 base from J, leaving 7 bases between. Sample: PBMCs. The chain uses TRBV6-5 and TRBJ2-7, with D possibly matching TRBD1 (6 bases). This receptor was identified in a woman aged 18-29 years in good health and CMV-seronegative. The CDR3 region is CASRTGSYEQYF. CDR3 DNA sequence: TGTGCCAGCAGGACAGGTTCCTACGAGCAGTACTTC.